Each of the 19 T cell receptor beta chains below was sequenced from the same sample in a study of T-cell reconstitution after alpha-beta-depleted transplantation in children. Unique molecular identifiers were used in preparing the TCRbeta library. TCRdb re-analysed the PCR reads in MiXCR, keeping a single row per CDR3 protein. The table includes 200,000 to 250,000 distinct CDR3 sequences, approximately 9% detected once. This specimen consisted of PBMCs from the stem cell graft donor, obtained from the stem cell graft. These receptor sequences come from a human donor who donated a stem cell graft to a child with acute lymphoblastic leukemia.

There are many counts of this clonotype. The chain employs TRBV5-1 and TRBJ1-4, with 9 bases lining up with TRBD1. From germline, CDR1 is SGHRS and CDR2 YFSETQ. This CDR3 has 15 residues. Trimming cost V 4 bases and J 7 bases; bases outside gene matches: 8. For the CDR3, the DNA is TGCGCCAGCAGCCGGGACAGGGTTGTCGGTGAAAAACTGTTTTTT. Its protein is CASSRDRVVGEKLFF.

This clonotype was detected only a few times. CDR3 sequence (DNA): TGCGCCAGCAAAGGGACAGAGCAAGGCTACACCTTC. Amino acids: CASKGTEQGYTF. The genes are TRBV5-1 and TRBJ1-2; 7 bases fit TRBD1. Germline V CDR1 and CDR2: SGHRS, YFSETQ. The V and J ends lost 6 bases and 8 bases, in that order; junction bases with no gene match: 7. The CDR3 is 12 amino acids.

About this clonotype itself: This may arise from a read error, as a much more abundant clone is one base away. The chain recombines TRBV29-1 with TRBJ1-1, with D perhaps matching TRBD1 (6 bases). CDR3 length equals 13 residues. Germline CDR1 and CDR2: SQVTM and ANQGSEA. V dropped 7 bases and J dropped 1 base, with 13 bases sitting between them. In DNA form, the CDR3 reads TGCAGCGGGAGACAGGCCCAGAACACTGAAGCTTTCTTT. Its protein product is CSGRQAQNTEAFF.

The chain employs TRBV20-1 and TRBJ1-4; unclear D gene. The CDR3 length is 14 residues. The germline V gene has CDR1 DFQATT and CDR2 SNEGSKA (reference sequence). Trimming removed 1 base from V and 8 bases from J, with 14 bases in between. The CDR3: CSARGGWGSEKLFF. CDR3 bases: TGCAGTGCTAGAGGAGGATGGGGATCGGAAAAACTGTTTTTT.

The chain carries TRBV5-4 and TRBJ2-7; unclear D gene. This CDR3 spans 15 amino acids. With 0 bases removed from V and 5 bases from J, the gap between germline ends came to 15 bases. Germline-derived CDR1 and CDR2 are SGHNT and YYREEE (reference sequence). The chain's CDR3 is CASSLAGQAQHEQYF. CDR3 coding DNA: TGTGCCAGCAGCTTGGCCGGTCAGGCCCAGCACGAGCAGTACTTC. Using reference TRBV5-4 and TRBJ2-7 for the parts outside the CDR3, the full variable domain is ETGVTQSPTHLIKTRGQQVTLRCSSQSGHNTVSWYQQALGQGPQFIFQYYREEENGRGNFPPRFSGLQFPNYSSELNVNALELDDSALYLCASSLAGQAQHEQYFGPGTRLTVT.

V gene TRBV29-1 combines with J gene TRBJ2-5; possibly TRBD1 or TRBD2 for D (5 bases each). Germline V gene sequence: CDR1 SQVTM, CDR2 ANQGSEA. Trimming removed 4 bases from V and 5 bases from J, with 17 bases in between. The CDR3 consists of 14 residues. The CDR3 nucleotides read TGCAGCGTTGTGTCGCCAGGGACCTTGGAGACCCAGTACTTC. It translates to CSVVSPGTLETQYF.

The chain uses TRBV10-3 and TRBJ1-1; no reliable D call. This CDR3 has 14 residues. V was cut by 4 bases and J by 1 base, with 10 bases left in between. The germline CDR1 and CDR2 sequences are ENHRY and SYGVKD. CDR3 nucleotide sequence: TGTGCCATCAGTGTAGGACGGGGGAACACTGAAGCTTTCTTT. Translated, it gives CAISVGRGNTEAFF.

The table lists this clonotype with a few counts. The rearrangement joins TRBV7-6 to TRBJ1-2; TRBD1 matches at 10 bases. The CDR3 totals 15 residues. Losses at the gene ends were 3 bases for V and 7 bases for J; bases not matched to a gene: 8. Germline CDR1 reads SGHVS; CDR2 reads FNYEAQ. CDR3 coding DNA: TGTGCCAGCAGCTTTTCGCGGACAGGGGGGGTTGGCTACACCTTC. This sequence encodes CASSFSRTGGVGYTF.

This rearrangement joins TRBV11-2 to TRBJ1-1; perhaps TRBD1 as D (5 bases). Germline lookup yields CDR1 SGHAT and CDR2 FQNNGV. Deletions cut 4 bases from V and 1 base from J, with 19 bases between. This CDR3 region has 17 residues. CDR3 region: CASSSLPFRDENTEAFF. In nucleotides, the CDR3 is TGTGCCAGCAGCTCTTTACCTTTCCGGGACGAGAACACTGAAGCTTTCTTT.

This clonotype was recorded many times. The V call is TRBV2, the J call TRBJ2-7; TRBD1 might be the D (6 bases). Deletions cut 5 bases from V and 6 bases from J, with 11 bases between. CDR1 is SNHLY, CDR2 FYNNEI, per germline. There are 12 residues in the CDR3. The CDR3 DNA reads TGTGCCAGCAGTATACAGGGTGGCGAGCAGTACTTC. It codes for CASSIQGGEQYF.

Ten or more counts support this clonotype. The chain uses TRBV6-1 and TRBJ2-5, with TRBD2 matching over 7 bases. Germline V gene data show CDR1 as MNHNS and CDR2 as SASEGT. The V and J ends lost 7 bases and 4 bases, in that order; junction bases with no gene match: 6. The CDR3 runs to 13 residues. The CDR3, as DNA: TGTGCCAGCACCGACTCGGGGGGAGAGACCCAGTACTTC. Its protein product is CASTDSGGETQYF.

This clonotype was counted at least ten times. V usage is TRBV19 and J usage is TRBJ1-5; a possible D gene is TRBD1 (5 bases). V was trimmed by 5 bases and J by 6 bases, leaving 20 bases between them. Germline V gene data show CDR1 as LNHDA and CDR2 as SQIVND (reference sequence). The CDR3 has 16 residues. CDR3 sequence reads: CASSGIRLVRGQPQHF. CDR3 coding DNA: TGTGCCAGTAGTGGGATTCGTCTGGTGAGGGGTCAGCCCCAGCATTTT.

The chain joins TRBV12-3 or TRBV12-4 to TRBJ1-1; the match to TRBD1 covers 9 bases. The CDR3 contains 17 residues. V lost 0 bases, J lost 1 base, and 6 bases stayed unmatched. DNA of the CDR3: TGTGCCAGCAGTTTAGCATGGGACAGGGTAACGAACACTGAAGCTTTCTTT. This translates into CASSLAWDRVTNTEAFF.

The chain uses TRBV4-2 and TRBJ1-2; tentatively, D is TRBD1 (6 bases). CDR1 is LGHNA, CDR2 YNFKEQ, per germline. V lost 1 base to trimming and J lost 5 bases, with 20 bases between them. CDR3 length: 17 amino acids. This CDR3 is CASSQGQVPGRLYGYTF. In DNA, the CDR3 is TGTGCCAGCAGCCAAGGACAGGTTCCCGGCCGGCTTTATGGCTACACCTTC.

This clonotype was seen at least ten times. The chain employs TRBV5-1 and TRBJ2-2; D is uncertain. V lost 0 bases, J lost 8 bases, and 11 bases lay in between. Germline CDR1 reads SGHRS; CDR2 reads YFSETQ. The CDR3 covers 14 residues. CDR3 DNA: TGCGCCAGCAGCTTGGACCTTCAAGGTGGGGAGCTGTTTTTT. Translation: CASSLDLQGGELFF.

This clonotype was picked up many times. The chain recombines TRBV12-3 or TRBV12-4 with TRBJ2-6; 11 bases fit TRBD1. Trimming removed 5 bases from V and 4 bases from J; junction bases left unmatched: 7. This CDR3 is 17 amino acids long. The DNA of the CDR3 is TGTGCCAGCAGTCCTGGACAGGGGGCGGCCGGGGCCAACGTCCTGACTTTC. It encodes CASSPGQGAAGANVLTF.

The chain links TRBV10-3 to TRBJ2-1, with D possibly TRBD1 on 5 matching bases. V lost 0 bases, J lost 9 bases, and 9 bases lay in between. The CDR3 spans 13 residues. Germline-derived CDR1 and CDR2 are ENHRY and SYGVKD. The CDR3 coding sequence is TGTGCCATCAGTGAGTCGCAGGGCCCTGAGCAGTTCTTC. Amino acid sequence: CAISESQGPEQFF.

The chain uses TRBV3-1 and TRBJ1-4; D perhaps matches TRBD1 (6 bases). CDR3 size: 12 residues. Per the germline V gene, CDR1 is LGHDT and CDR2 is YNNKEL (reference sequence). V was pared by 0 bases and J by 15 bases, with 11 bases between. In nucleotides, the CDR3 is TGTGCCAGCAGCCAAGAACAGGGAAAGGTGTTTTTT. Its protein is CASSQEQGKVFF.

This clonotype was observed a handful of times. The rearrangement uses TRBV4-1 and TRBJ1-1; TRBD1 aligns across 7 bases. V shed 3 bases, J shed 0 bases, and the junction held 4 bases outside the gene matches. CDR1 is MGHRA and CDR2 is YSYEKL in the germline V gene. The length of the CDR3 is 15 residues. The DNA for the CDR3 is TGCGCCAGCAGCCACGAAGGACAGGTGAACACTGAAGCTTTCTTT. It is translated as CASSHEGQVNTEAFF.